The 6 T cell receptor beta chains below come from one sample, sequenced in a study of CD8 T cells in Susac syndrome. An input of roughly 0.5 to 1 ug of RNA was subjected to reverse transcription using random hexamers. One entry per CDR3 protein results from TCRdb running MiXCR on the immunoSEQ multiplex PCR reads. The top ten clones hold 0.1% to 0.15% of a sample with around 200,000 distinct CDR3 sequences, 92% of them seen once. The sequenced material came from CD8+ T cells from PBMCs. The receptors here all came from a human donor with multiple sclerosis.

V usage is TRBV5-6 and J usage is TRBJ1-1, with D possibly matching TRBD1 (5 bases). Germline assignment: CDR1 SGHDT and CDR2 YYEEEE. The CDR3 covers 14 residues. V lost 0 bases to trimming and J lost 6 bases, with 12 bases between them. The CDR3 nucleotides read TGTGCCAGCAGCTTGGGAGCAGGGCGGCCTGAAGCTTTCTTT. It translates to CASSLGAGRPEAFF. The full variable domain, rest sourced from reference TRBV5-6 and TRBJ1-1, is DAGVTQSPTHLIKTRGQQVTLRCSPKSGHDTVSWYQQALGQGPQFIFQYYEEEERQRGNFPDRFSGHQFPNYSSELNVNALLLGDSALYLCASSLGAGRPEAFFGQGTRLTVV.

The rearrangement uses TRBV7-9 and TRBJ2-1; 14 bases are shared with TRBD2. CDR3 length equals 14 residues. Germline assignment: CDR1 SEHNR and CDR2 FQNEAQ (reference sequence). J was trimmed by 7 bases and V by 6 bases; bases with no gene match: 2. CDR3 nucleotides: TGTGCCAGCAGACGGACTAGCGGGGGGAATGAGCAGTTCTTC. The encoded protein is CASRRTSGGNEQFF.

This chain links TRBV7-9 with TRBJ2-3; TRBD1 agrees at 7 bases. Germline V CDR1 and CDR2: SEHNR, FQNEAQ (reference sequence). Trimming cost V 1 base and J 3 bases; bases outside gene matches: 10. This CDR3 has 17 amino acids. The CDR3 spells CASSLGAWDSGTDTQYF. As DNA, the CDR3 is TGTGCCAGCAGCTTAGGGGCCTGGGACAGTGGTACAGATACGCAGTATTTT.

The V gene is TRBV11-2, the J gene TRBJ2-7; no clear D gene. CDR1 SGHAT and CDR2 FQNNGV come from the germline V gene. V dropped 7 bases and J dropped 4 bases, with 14 bases sitting between them. The CDR3 runs to 13 residues. CDR3 protein: CASMSILRYEQYF. The CDR3 nucleotides are TGTGCCAGCATGTCCATTCTCCGTTACGAGCAGTACTTC.

The rearrangement uses TRBV7-9 and TRBJ2-3; unclear D gene. CDR1 SEHNR and CDR2 FQNEAQ come from the germline V gene (reference sequence). V lost 2 bases to trimming and J lost 2 bases, with 8 bases between them. This CDR3 has 14 residues. CDR3 nucleotide sequence: TGTGCCAGCAGCTTATGGGGTGTCACAGATACGCAGTATTTT. Its translation is CASSLWGVTDTQYF.

The chain couples TRBV27 to TRBJ2-1; D perhaps matches TRBD1 (6 bases). Germline V gene sequence: CDR1 MNHEY, CDR2 SMNVEV (reference sequence). The V and J ends lost 2 bases and 4 bases respectively, with 12 bases between them. The CDR3 is made up of 15 amino acids. This CDR3 is CASSLGGYPYNEQFF. In nucleotides, the CDR3 is TGTGCCAGCAGTTTAGGGGGCTATCCGTACAATGAGCAGTTCTTC.